These T cell receptor beta chains were read from a single sample in a study of blood T cell repertoires in COVID-19. Repertoires were generated with immunoSEQ multiplex PCR, while TCRdb's copy carries only in-frame clones and drops some. The data hold over 35,000 clones, with 75% to 90% observed a single time. The sequenced sample consisted of peripheral blood. The receptors were gathered from a man aged 60 to 75 with active COVID-19. Each CDR3 is given with its conserved first and last residue. D genes are given only for firm matches. For some rows the clone size is stated as once, few or many, or as a class when expanded; others skip it.

v_gene: TRBV27
d_gene: .
abundance: .
j_gene: TRBJ1-1
CDR3aa: CASSFLPGNTEAFF
CDR3nt: TGTGCCAGCAGTTTTTTACCAGGGAACACTGAAGCTTTCTTT

v_gene: TRBV4-1
d_gene: .
abundance: .
j_gene: TRBJ1-1
CDR3aa: CASSQDRGRDADTEAFF
CDR3nt: TGCGCCAGCAGCCAAGATCGGGGGAGAGACGCAGACACTGAAGCTTTCTTT

v_gene: TRBV9
d_gene: TRBD2
abundance: .
j_gene: TRBJ2-1
CDR3aa: CASSPGTSGSYNEQFF
CDR3nt: TGTGCCAGCAGCCCGGGGACTAGCGGCTCCTACAATGAGCAGTTCTTC

v_gene: TRBV7-3
d_gene: TRBD2
abundance: .
j_gene: TRBJ2-1
CDR3aa: CASSSGLAGGLQFF
CDR3nt: TGTGCCAGCAGCTCAGGACTAGCGGGAGGGCTCCAGTTCTTC

v_gene: TRBV28
d_gene: TRBD2
abundance: .
j_gene: TRBJ2-3
CDR3aa: CASSLGLAGYTDTQYF
CDR3nt: TGTGCCAGCAGTTTAGGGCTAGCGGGATACACAGATACGCAGTATTTT

v_gene: TRBV23-1
d_gene: .
abundance: few
j_gene: TRBJ2-7
CDR3aa: CASSPSGDGYEQYF
CDR3nt: TGCGCCAGCAGTCCTTCTGGAGATGGCTACGAGCAGTACTTC

v_gene: TRBV11-2
d_gene: TRBD1
abundance: .
j_gene: TRBJ2-7
CDR3aa: CASSPRQGAYEQYF
CDR3nt: TGTGCCAGCAGCCCCCGACAGGGAGCCTACGAGCAGTACTTC

v_gene: TRBV2
d_gene: .
abundance: once
j_gene: TRBJ1-1
CDR3aa: CASSGAYGRGKTEAFF
CDR3nt: TGTGCCAGCAGTGGGGCTTATGGTCGGGGAAAGACTGAAGCTTTCTTT

v_gene: TRBV18
d_gene: .
abundance: .
j_gene: TRBJ2-2
CDR3aa: CASSPPSRGNTGELFF
CDR3nt: TGTGCCAGCTCACCACCGTCGAGAGGGAACACCGGGGAGCTGTTTTTT

v_gene: TRBV18
d_gene: TRBD2
abundance: .
j_gene: TRBJ2-1
CDR3aa: CASSPIAGGIYNEQFF
CDR3nt: TGTGCCAGCTCACCAATAGCGGGAGGGATCTACAATGAGCAGTTCTTC

v_gene: TRBV7-9
d_gene: .
abundance: .
j_gene: TRBJ2-1
CDR3aa: CASSPQPNEQFF
CDR3nt: TGTGCCAGCAGTCCACAGCCCAATGAGCAGTTCTTC

v_gene: TRBV28
d_gene: .
abundance: .
j_gene: TRBJ2-1
CDR3aa: CASSRLAGNEQFF
CDR3nt: TGTGCCAGCAGTCGTTTGGCAGGTAATGAGCAGTTCTTC

v_gene: TRBV27
d_gene: TRBD1
abundance: .
j_gene: TRBJ2-1
CDR3aa: CASRTDRASYNEQFF
CDR3nt: TGTGCCAGCAGGACAGACAGGGCCTCCTACAATGAGCAGTTCTTC